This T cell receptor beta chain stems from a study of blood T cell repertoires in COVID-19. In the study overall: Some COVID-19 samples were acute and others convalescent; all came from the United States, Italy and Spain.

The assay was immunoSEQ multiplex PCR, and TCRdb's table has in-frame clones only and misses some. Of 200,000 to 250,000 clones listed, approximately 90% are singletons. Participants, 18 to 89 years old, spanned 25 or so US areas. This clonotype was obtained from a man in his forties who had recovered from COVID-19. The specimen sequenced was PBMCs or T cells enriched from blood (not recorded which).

For the CDR3, the DNA is TGTGCCAGCAGTTTATCCAGCTCCTACGAGCAGTACTTC. Translating it yields CASSLSSSYEQYF. The genes are TRBV12-3 or TRBV12-4 and TRBJ2-7; D is unclear. Trimming left V 2 bases short and J 0 bases short, with 5 bases between. The CDR3 spans 13 residues.